These T cell receptor beta chains were read from a single sample in a study of cytomegalovirus exposure and HLA in healthy donors. The method was immunoSEQ multiplex PCR; TCRdb's version includes in-frame clones alone and lacks a portion of them. The sample consists of some 130,000 clones, more than 75% of them appearing once. Sequencing input: PBMCs. The receptors were sampled from a female donor in good health and CMV-seronegative. The CDR3 runs from the conserved cysteine through the conserved F or W. The D gene is left open where the match is weak. Size tells how often a clone was seen (once, few, many) or the class of an expanded clone, and some rows leave it out.

TRBV4-3	TRBJ2-3	TRBD1	15	-	CASSQLDRGTDTQYF	TGCGCCAGCAGCCAACTTGACAGGGGCACAGATACGCAGTATTTT
TRBV29-1	TRBJ2-5	-	13	-	CSVEVEGRETQYF	TGCAGCGTTGAAGTGGAGGGCCGGGAGACCCAGTACTTC
TRBV7-8	TRBJ1-5	TRBD1	15	-	CASSLEDRAVQPQHF	TGTGCCAGCAGCTTAGAGGACAGGGCGGTTCAGCCCCAGCATTTT
TRBV5-4	TRBJ2-1	TRBD1	12	-	CASSPTGAQQFF	TGTGCCAGCAGCCCCACAGGGGCACAGCAGTTCTTC
TRBV20-1	TRBJ1-1	-	10	-	CSAQAREAFF	TGCAGTGCTCAAGCCAGGGAAGCTTTCTTT
TRBV6-1	TRBJ2-1	TRBD2	15	-	CASSVLAGDRNEQLF	TGTGCCAGCAGTGTGCTAGCGGGAGATCGGAATGAGCAGCTCTTC
TRBV11-2	TRBJ2-3	-	15	-	CASSLAFSLADTQYF	TGTGCCAGCAGCTTAGCCTTTTCCCTAGCAGATACGCAGTATTTT
TRBV18	TRBJ2-2	-	14	-	CASSLGLYTGELFF	TGTGCCAGCTCTCTCGGTCTGTACACCGGGGAGCTGTTTTTT
TRBV7-2	TRBJ1-4	-	15	-	CASSPQSWSQEKLFF	TGTGCCAGCAGCCCACAATCGTGGAGCCAAGAAAAACTGTTTTTT
TRBV27	TRBJ2-6	-	16	-	CASRRGGASGANVLTF	TGTGCCAGCAGGAGGGGGGGCGCATCTGGGGCCAACGTCCTGACTTTC
TRBV10-3	TRBJ2-3	TRBD2	16	few	CAISDPTREVPDTQYF	TGTGCCATCAGTGACCCCACCCGGGAGGTCCCAGATACGCAGTATTTT
TRBV4-3	TRBJ2-7	TRBD1	15	-	CASSLGQGTTYEQYF	TGCGCCAGCAGCCTAGGACAGGGGACGACCTACGAGCAGTACTTC
TRBV5-6	TRBJ2-7	-	14	-	CASSLMESSYEQYF	TGTGCCAGCAGCTTGATGGAGAGCTCCTACGAGCAGTACTTC
TRBV29-1	TRBJ1-1	-	12	-	CSVEENLGEAFF	TGCAGCGTTGAAGAAAACCTAGGAGAAGCTTTCTTT
TRBV21-1	TRBJ2-1	-	16	-	CASSIYRVISYNEQFF	TGTGCCAGCTCTATTTACAGGGTCATTTCCTACAATGAGCAGTTCTTC
TRBV28	TRBJ1-4	TRBD1	15	-	CASRGTGGTNEKLFF	TGTGCCAGCAGGGGGACAGGGGGGACTAATGAAAAACTGTTTTTT
TRBV7-2	TRBJ1-1	-	14	-	CASSSHRQATEAFF	TGTGCCAGCAGCTCCCACCGACAGGCTACTGAAGCTTTCTTT
TRBV19	TRBJ2-3	TRBD2	15	-	CASRNVREGIDTQYF	TGTGCCAGTAGGAATGTGCGGGAGGGCATCGATACGCAGTATTTT
TRBV27	TRBJ1-1	-	14	-	CASSLVGGTFEAFF	TGTGCCAGCAGTTTAGTCGGGGGTACCTTCGAAGCTTTCTTT
TRBV5-4	TRBJ2-1	TRBD2	15	-	CASSFAGVSYNEQFF	TGTGCCAGCAGCTTTGCGGGGGTCTCCTACAATGAGCAGTTCTTC
TRBV21-1	TRBJ2-2	-	16	-	CASSKITGGNTGELFF	TGTGCCAGCAGCAAAATCACAGGGGGCAACACCGGGGAGCTGTTTTTT
TRBV9	TRBJ2-2	TRBD2	18	-	CASSAGTSGRARTGELFF	TGTGCCAGCAGCGCCGGGACTAGCGGGAGGGCTCGGACCGGGGAGCTGTTTTTT
TRBV28	TRBJ2-3	-	15	-	CASSYRRGPRDTQYF	TGTGCCAGCAGTTATCGGAGGGGGCCGAGAGATACGCAGTATTTT
TRBV19	TRBJ2-1	TRBD2	18	many	CASRWRLAGGPPYNEQFF	TGTGCCAGTAGGTGGAGGCTAGCGGGAGGGCCCCCCTACAATGAGCAGTTCTTC
TRBV7-9	TRBJ2-7	TRBD1	13	-	CASSASLGQAHYF	TGTGCCAGCAGCGCAAGCTTGGGACAGGCTCACTACTTC
TRBV7-9	TRBJ2-2	-	14	-	CASSSQRGPGELFF	TGTGCCAGCAGCTCTCAAAGAGGGCCCGGGGAGCTGTTTTTT
TRBV7-9	TRBJ2-7	-	15	medium-sized	CASSPNRTTTYEQYF	TGTGCCAGCAGCCCAAATAGGACGACTACCTACGAGCAGTACTTC
TRBV5-1	TRBJ2-7	TRBD1	15	-	CASSYGQGETYEQYF	TGCGCCAGCAGCTACGGACAGGGGGAAACGTACGAGCAGTACTTC
TRBV28	TRBJ1-4	-	13	-	CASSLQGGEKLFF	TGTGCCAGCAGTTTGCAGGGTGGGGAAAAACTGTTTTTT
TRBV28	TRBJ1-1	-	15	-	CASSLFRGFNTEAFF	TGTGCCAGCAGTTTATTTAGGGGATTTAACACTGAAGCTTTCTTT
TRBV11-2	TRBJ1-2	-	12	-	CASIHRDYGYTF	TGTGCCAGCATACACCGGGACTATGGCTACACCTTC
TRBV9	TRBJ2-1	TRBD2	15	-	CASSVVAGGPYEQFF	TGTGCCAGCAGCGTAGTAGCGGGAGGGCCCTATGAGCAGTTCTTC
TRBV5-4	TRBJ2-7	-	13	-	CASSPGPSGEQYF	TGTGCCAGCAGCCCGGGCCCCTCGGGGGAGCAGTACTTC
TRBV5-1	TRBJ2-7	-	16	-	CASSFSNQGGSYEQYF	TGCGCCAGCAGCTTCTCTAATCAAGGGGGATCCTACGAGCAGTACTTC
TRBV2	TRBJ2-3	TRBD1	14	-	CASRGRDRGDTQYF	TGTGCCAGCAGGGGTCGGGACAGGGGGGATACGCAGTATTTT
TRBV7-9	TRBJ1-2	-	13	-	CASREGVDYGYTF	TGTGCCAGCAGAGAGGGGGTTGACTATGGCTACACCTTC
TRBV14	TRBJ2-5	-	14	once	CASSRGRGQQTQYF	TGTGCCAGCAGCCGAGGCAGGGGTCAGCAGACCCAGTACTTC
TRBV30	TRBJ2-3	-	13	-	CAWTRPSRDTQYF	TGTGCCTGGACTAGACCGTCCCGGGATACGCAGTATTTT
TRBV9	TRBJ2-1	-	13	-	CASSGLVGDEQFF	TGTGCCAGCAGCGGTCTAGTCGGAGATGAGCAGTTCTTC
TRBV7-8	TRBJ1-1	TRBD1	13	-	CASSLGQTTEAFF	TGTGCCAGCAGCTTGGGACAGACCACTGAAGCTTTCTTT